The rows below give T cell receptor beta chains drawn from one sample of a study of early T cells in non-severe SARS-CoV-2 infection. TCRdb passed the 5' RACE reads through MiXCR, listing each CDR3 protein once. The repertoire holds about 97,000 distinct CDR3 sequences, around 13% seen once, with 5.5% to 7% in the top ten. The sample was whole blood. Every receptor here comes from an adult who was a healthcare worker with PCR-confirmed SARS-CoV-2 infection or an uninfected control (not recorded which). CDR3s include the opening cysteine and the closing phenylalanine or tryptophan. A D gene is named only where the DNA matches it firmly. The size of a clone is reported for some rows only, either as once, few or many, or as a class for expanded clones.

D gene: -
J gene: TRBJ1-4
V gene: TRBV18
clone size: -
CDR3 protein: CASSPQGSNEKPFF
CDR3 DNA: TGTGCCAGCTCGCCGCAGGGGAGCAATGAAAAACCGTTTTTT

D gene: -
J gene: TRBJ2-4
V gene: TRBV12-3/TRBV12-4
clone size: many
CDR3 protein: CASRARLGGKNIQYF
CDR3 DNA: TGTGCCAGCAGAGCGCGTTTGGGCGGGAAAAACATTCAGTACTTC

D gene: -
J gene: TRBJ1-5
V gene: TRBV10-3
clone size: -
CDR3 protein: CAISAQQDQPQHF
CDR3 DNA: TGTGCCATCAGTGCCCAACAGGATCAGCCCCAGCATTTT

D gene: TRBD1
J gene: TRBJ1-1
V gene: TRBV6-5
clone size: -
CDR3 protein: CASSYLGQGPEAFF
CDR3 DNA: TGTGCCAGCAGTTACTTAGGACAGGGACCTGAAGCTTTCTTT

D gene: TRBD2
J gene: TRBJ2-1
V gene: TRBV27
clone size: -
CDR3 protein: CASSFATSGKVPQSHNEQFF
CDR3 DNA: TGTGCCAGCAGTTTCGCGACTAGCGGGAAGGTACCTCAGTCCCACAATGAGCAGTTCTTC

D gene: TRBD2
J gene: TRBJ2-3
V gene: TRBV5-4
clone size: -
CDR3 protein: CASSATSGTDTQYF
CDR3 DNA: TGTGCCAGCAGCGCAACTAGCGGCACAGATACGCAGTATTTT

D gene: -
J gene: TRBJ2-7
V gene: TRBV20-1
clone size: many
CDR3 protein: CSARDREHLAYEQYF
CDR3 DNA: TGCAGTGCTAGAGATCGGGAACATCTCGCCTACGAGCAGTACTTC

D gene: -
J gene: TRBJ2-1
V gene: TRBV9
clone size: -
CDR3 protein: CASSPALVGEQFF
CDR3 DNA: TGTGCCAGCAGCCCTGCTTTGGTTGGTGAGCAGTTCTTC

D gene: TRBD1
J gene: TRBJ1-2
V gene: TRBV28
clone size: many
CDR3 protein: CASRDIQGRRSFGYTF
CDR3 DNA: TGTGCCAGCAGGGACATACAGGGGCGGAGGAGTTTTGGCTACACCTTC

D gene: -
J gene: TRBJ2-2
V gene: TRBV4-1
clone size: -
CDR3 protein: CASSQERVTNTGELFF
CDR3 DNA: TGCGCCAGCAGCCAAGAAAGGGTAACGAACACCGGGGAGCTGTTTTTT

D gene: -
J gene: TRBJ2-1
V gene: TRBV5-1
clone size: -
CDR3 protein: CASSRLGADNEQFF
CDR3 DNA: TGCGCCAGCAGCCGACTGGGGGCGGACAATGAGCAGTTCTTC

D gene: TRBD1
J gene: TRBJ2-5
V gene: TRBV3-1
clone size: many
CDR3 protein: CASSGTGGRWQETQYF
CDR3 DNA: TGTGCCAGCAGCGGAACAGGGGGCAGGTGGCAAGAGACCCAGTACTTC

D gene: -
J gene: TRBJ2-2
V gene: TRBV20-1
clone size: -
CDR3 protein: CSARMGHTDFPGELFF
CDR3 DNA: TGCAGTGCTAGAATGGGACACACGGATTTTCCCGGGGAGCTGTTTTTT

D gene: -
J gene: TRBJ1-5
V gene: TRBV20-1
clone size: many
CDR3 protein: CSASRDQPQHF
CDR3 DNA: TGCAGTGCTAGCCGAGATCAGCCCCAGCATTTT

D gene: TRBD1
J gene: TRBJ2-1
V gene: TRBV3-1
clone size: few
CDR3 protein: CASSQDRGTGNNEQFF
CDR3 DNA: TGTGCCAGCAGCCAAGATCGAGGGACAGGAAACAATGAGCAGTTCTTC

D gene: TRBD1
J gene: TRBJ2-7
V gene: TRBV28
clone size: many
CDR3 protein: CASSFRQGDEQYF
CDR3 DNA: TGTGCCAGCAGCTTCCGACAGGGGGACGAGCAGTACTTC

D gene: -
J gene: TRBJ1-2
V gene: TRBV2
clone size: -
CDR3 protein: CATLSRADYGYTF
CDR3 DNA: TGTGCCACCCTGTCGAGGGCCGACTATGGCTACACCTTC

D gene: TRBD2
J gene: TRBJ2-7
V gene: TRBV28
clone size: -
CDR3 protein: CATRPAGGHEQYF
CDR3 DNA: TGTGCCACCCGCCCAGCGGGAGGGCACGAGCAGTACTTC

D gene: -
J gene: TRBJ2-1
V gene: TRBV7-8
clone size: many
CDR3 protein: CASSSFLAEGRNEQFF
CDR3 DNA: TGTGCCAGCAGCTCCTTTCTCGCGGAAGGTCGGAATGAGCAGTTCTTC

D gene: -
J gene: TRBJ1-2
V gene: TRBV15
clone size: many
CDR3 protein: CATSRDRAGLYGYTF
CDR3 DNA: TGTGCCACCAGCAGAGATCGGGCCGGACTCTATGGCTACACCTTC

D gene: -
J gene: TRBJ2-3
V gene: TRBV28
clone size: many
CDR3 protein: CASSVGTPPYF
CDR3 DNA: TGTGCCAGCAGCGTAGGGACCCCTCCGTATTTT

D gene: -
J gene: TRBJ1-5
V gene: TRBV2
clone size: -
CDR3 protein: CASSETAQPQHF
CDR3 DNA: TGTGCCAGCAGTGAGACGGCCCAGCCCCAGCATTTT

D gene: TRBD2
J gene: TRBJ2-2
V gene: TRBV27
clone size: many
CDR3 protein: CASIPRGANTGELFF
CDR3 DNA: TGTGCCAGCATCCCCCGGGGGGCGAACACCGGGGAGCTGTTTTTT

D gene: -
J gene: TRBJ2-6
V gene: TRBV5-1
clone size: few
CDR3 protein: CASSLDRPSGANVLTF
CDR3 DNA: TGCGCCAGCAGCTTGGACAGACCCTCTGGGGCCAACGTCCTGACTTTC